The present entry profiles one T cell receptor beta chain with its context. The CDR3 extends over 12 amino acids. CDR1 LGHDT and CDR2 YNNKEL come from the germline V gene (reference sequence). V was shortened by 0 bases and J by 10 bases, with 4 bases between the two germline ends. In the source study's methods: It was from reference gene primer amplification that nucleated cell counts were estimated. Clones were read by immunoSEQ multiplex PCR, and TCRdb kept only the in-frame ones, dropping some. The DNA gave D and trimming, while V, J and clone size come from that table. The sample lists about 120,000 clones, around 86% seen once, with 25% to 30% in the top ten. This specimen belongs to a study of blood T cell repertoires in COVID-19. Background on the study: COVID-19 samples, acute and convalescent, were from the United States, Italy and Spain. PBMCs, B-cell-depleted T cells, or T cells provided the cDNA or gDNA that made up the material.

This TCR was recovered from a woman of 80 years or more with acute or convalescent COVID-19. The sequenced sample was peripheral blood. The chain is built from TRBV3-1 (or the pseudogene TRBV3-2) and TRBJ1-6; D not resolved. The CDR3 sequence is CASSQDYSPLHF. The CDR3 DNA reads TGTGCCAGCAGCCAAGACTACTCACCCCTCCACTTT.